The rows below give T cell receptor beta chains drawn from one sample of a study of T cells after posttransplantation cyclophosphamide. Clones were read by immunoSEQ multiplex PCR, and TCRdb kept only the in-frame ones, dropping some. The repertoire holds roughly 3,500 clones, with about 77% as singletons. Source: PBMCs, taken after allogeneic stem cell transplant with calcineurin inhibitor and methotrexate. The receptors stem from a female patient aged 45-60 years who received an allogeneic stem cell transplant from an unrelated donor, was CMV-positive, and had acute and chronic GVHD. Some T cells may be the graft donor's. The CDR3 runs from the conserved cysteine through the conserved F or W. A D gene is named only where the DNA matches it firmly. Expanded clones get a size class; other rows say once, few or many, or leave the size out.

D | J | V | size | DNA | CDR3
TRBD1 | TRBJ1-2 | TRBV4-1 | NA | TGCGCCAGCAGCCCTTACTTCGGGACAGGCGTTTCCCCCTTC | CASSPYFGTGVSPF
NA | TRBJ2-1 | TRBV7-6 | NA | TGTGCCAGCAGCACTCAAAGATACAATGAGCAGTTCTTC | CASSTQRYNEQFF
NA | TRBJ1-2 | TRBV7-9 | NA | TGTGCCAGCAGCCCCGGGGGGGGACACCCCAACTATGGCTACACCTTC | CASSPGGGHPNYGYTF
TRBD2 | TRBJ2-7 | TRBV10-3 | few | TGTGCCATCGGGACTAGCGGGAGGCCCCTCTACGAGCAGTACTTC | CAIGTSGRPLYEQYF
TRBD1 | TRBJ1-2 | TRBV6-4 | few | TGTGCCAGCAGTGAACAAGGGACAGGGACCTATGGCTACACCTTC | CASSEQGTGTYGYTF
TRBD2 | TRBJ2-3 | TRBV11-3 | NA | TGTGCCAGCAGCTTAGGACGTAGCGGGGGCCCCAGTGATACGCAGTATTTT | CASSLGRSGGPSDTQYF
TRBD2 | TRBJ2-1 | TRBV18 | NA | TGTGCCAGCTCAAGACTAGCGGGTGACAATGAGCAGTTCTTC | CASSRLAGDNEQFF
NA | TRBJ1-1 | TRBV5-1 | NA | TGCGCCAGCAGCTTGGTCGGGGGGGGTCCTAACACTGAAGCTTTCTTT | CASSLVGGGPNTEAFF
NA | TRBJ1-2 | TRBV30 | NA | TGTGCCTGGAGCAACCCCCCGAGTTGGGGCTACACCTTC | CAWSNPPSWGYTF
TRBD1 | TRBJ1-1 | TRBV30 | large | TGTGCCTGGAGTGTACCCTTAGGGACAGGGTTGAACACTGAAGCTTTCTTT | CAWSVPLGTGLNTEAFF
NA | TRBJ1-5 | TRBV6-5 | NA | TGTGCCAGCAGTTACGGCAGGGCTAGCAATCAGCCCCAGCATTTT | CASSYGRASNQPQHF
NA | TRBJ2-7 | TRBV7-2 | NA | TGTGCCAGCAGCTTAGCCCCCAGGCAGACCTACGAGCAGTACTTC | CASSLAPRQTYEQYF
NA | TRBJ2-7 | TRBV28 | few | TGTGCCAGCAGAACGACAGGATCCAGCTCCTACGAGCAGTACTTC | CASRTTGSSSYEQYF
TRBD2 | TRBJ2-1 | TRBV27 | NA | TGTGCCAGCAGCAAAGACCTAGCGGGCTCCTACAATGAGCAGTTCTTC | CASSKDLAGSYNEQFF
NA | TRBJ2-1 | TRBV7-3 | NA | TGTGCCAGCAGCCTTGGGGGAGGCAGGATGAGGTTCTTC | CASSLGGGRMRFF
NA | TRBJ2-7 | TRBV6-1 | NA | TGTGCCAGCAGTGAAGGGCCGGGAAGCTCCTACGAGCAGTACTTC | CASSEGPGSSYEQYF